Listed here are 25 T cell receptor beta chains from one sample, sequenced in a study of CD8 T cells in ankylosing spondylitis. TCRdb re-analysed the 5' RACE reads in MiXCR, keeping a single row per CDR3 protein. Among 180,000 or so distinct CDR3 sequences listed, 9.5% to 13% were seen once. Source material: blood, either unsorted or a sorted T cell fraction (not recorded which). These receptors were collected from a male donor with ankylosing spondylitis or in good health (not recorded which).

This clonotype came up many times. The chain recombines TRBV28 with TRBJ1-5, with no clear D. Germline V gene sequence: CDR1 MDHEN, CDR2 SYDVKM. CDR3 size: 16 residues. V dropped 3 bases and J dropped 1 base, with 13 bases sitting between them. CDR3 in amino acids: CASSFAGRGSNQPQHF. CDR3 DNA sequence: TGTGCCAGCAGTTTTGCCGGACGAGGGAGCAATCAGCCCCAGCATTTT.

This clonotype was picked up a small number of times. The CDR3 spells CASSRADWADTQYF. The CDR3 DNA sequence: TGTGCCAGCAGCCGCGCCGACTGGGCGGATACGCAGTATTTT. The chain links TRBV12-3 or TRBV12-4 to TRBJ2-3; D is unresolved. Trimming removed 6 bases at V and 6 bases at J, with 16 bases between. CDR3 length: 14 amino acids.

As regards this clonotype: This sequence may be a read error, since a much larger clone differs from it by one base. This chain joins TRBV5-6 and TRBJ2-3; 8 nucleotides match TRBD2. With 3 bases clipped from V and 7 bases from J, the junction kept 10 bases outside the gene matches. The CDR3 loop spans 15 amino acids. Germline lookup yields CDR1 SGHDT and CDR2 YYEEEE. The CDR3 DNA reads as TGTGCCAGCAGCTCTGATCCGGGAGGGGCGTATACGCAGTATTTT. It specifies CASSSDPGGAYTQYF.

This clonotype was observed a few times. V gene TRBV10-2 combines with J gene TRBJ2-7; 8 nucleotides align to TRBD2. Germline V lookup: CDR1 WSHSY, CDR2 SAAADI. V gave up 7 bases and J gave up 0 bases; unmatched junction bases: 5. The CDR3 has 14 residues. CDR3 in amino acids: CASNPAGVSYEQYF. The CDR3 DNA follows: TGCGCCAGCAATCCAGCGGGAGTCTCCTACGAGCAGTACTTC.

This clonotype was picked up many times. The chain joins TRBV20-1 to TRBJ2-2, with TRBD1 matching 7 bases. The junction had 11 bases not matched to a gene; V was cut back by 5 bases and J by 5 bases. CDR3 size: 15 residues. Germline lookup yields CDR1 DFQATT and CDR2 SNEGSKA (reference sequence). Here the CDR3 reads CSAGSGQPFTGELFF. In DNA form, the CDR3 reads TGCAGTGCTGGGTCGGGACAGCCTTTTACCGGGGAGCTGTTTTTT.

This clonotype was picked up many times. The rearrangement links TRBV9 to TRBJ1-6; no clear D gene. The V gene lost 8 bases and the J gene lost 7 bases, with 16 bases spanning the gap. The CDR3 has 14 amino acids. Germline V gene sequence: CDR1 SGDLS, CDR2 YYNGEE. CDR3 loop: CASESGRRNSPLHF. The CDR3 DNA sequence: TGTGCCAGTGAGTCCGGGCGACGGAATTCACCCCTCCACTTT.

This clonotype was seen only a few times. The chain couples TRBV20-1 to TRBJ2-1, with 8 bases identical to TRBD2. The CDR3 consists of 13 residues. CDR1 is DFQATT and CDR2 is SNEGSKA in the germline V gene (reference sequence). The J segment lost 8 bases and the V segment lost 6 bases, leaving 9 bases of the junction unmatched. CDR3 DNA sequence: TGCAGTGCCGGCGGACTAGCAGGCTATGAGCAGTTCTTC. Its protein is CSAGGLAGYEQFF.

This clonotype was seen only a few times. This sequence joins TRBV7-6 and TRBJ2-5, with TRBD2 identical over 10 bases. This CDR3 has 16 residues. Trimming cost V 5 bases and J 2 bases; bases outside gene matches: 8. CDR1 and CDR2 from the germline V gene are SGHVS and FNYEAQ. This chain's CDR3 is CASSDVGAGGQETQYF. CDR3 nucleotides: TGTGCCAGCAGCGACGTAGGAGCGGGGGGGCAAGAGACCCAGTACTTC.

This clonotype appeared many times. The chain is built from TRBV5-1 and TRBJ2-4; D is undetermined. Per germline, CDR1 SGHRS and CDR2 YFSETQ. V shed 0 bases and J shed 0 bases, with 4 bases lying between them. The CDR3 runs 14 residues. CDR3 bases: TGCGCCAGCAGCTTGGCAGGAGCCAAAAACATTCAGTACTTC. Its protein product is CASSLAGAKNIQYF. Combining the CDR3 with reference TRBV5-1 and TRBJ2-4 gives the whole variable domain KAGVTQTPRYLIKTRGQQVTLSCSPISGHRSVSWYQQTPGQGLQFLFEYFSETQRNKGNFPGRFSGRQFSNSRSEMNVSTLELGDSALYLCASSLAGAKNIQYFGAGTRLSVL.

This clonotype was counted many times. The chain employs TRBV20-1 and TRBJ1-1, with TRBD1 matching 8 bases. The length of the CDR3 is 17 residues. The germline V gene encodes CDR1 DFQATT and CDR2 SNEGSKA (reference sequence). V gave up 3 bases and J gave up 0 bases; unmatched junction bases: 12. CDR3 sequence reads: CSASYGQGGKMNTEAFF. CDR3 bases: TGCAGTGCTAGCTACGGACAGGGAGGGAAAATGAACACTGAAGCTTTCTTT.

This clonotype was counted ten times or more. The V call is TRBV29-1, the J call TRBJ1-2; D call uncertain. V was pared by 3 bases and J by 1 base, with 9 bases between. Germline V lookup: CDR1 SQVTM, CDR2 ANQGSEA. The CDR3 is made up of 13 amino acids. This chain's CDR3 is CSVDFGRNYGYTF. In DNA, the CDR3 is TGCAGCGTTGATTTTGGGCGTAACTATGGCTACACCTTC. Full variable domain (remainder filled in from reference TRBV29-1 and TRBJ1-2): SAVISQKPSRDICQRGTSLTIQCQVDSQVTMMFWYRQQPGQSLTLIATANQGSEATYESGFVIDKFPISRPNLTFSTLTVSNMSPEDSSIYLCSVDFGRNYGYTFGSGTRLTVV.

This clonotype was recorded many times. V and J are TRBV5-1 and TRBJ2-2, with D unclear. Trimming removed 0 bases at V and 0 bases at J, with 6 bases between. The CDR3 totals 15 residues. Germline V gene sequence: CDR1 SGHRS, CDR2 YFSETQ. For the CDR3, the DNA is TGCGCCAGCAGCTTGGGCGGATCGAACACCGGGGAGCTGTTTTTT. Its protein product is CASSLGGSNTGELFF.

This chain uses TRBV7-2 with TRBJ2-7; D is unclear. Germline CDR1 SGHTA, CDR2 FQGNSA. Trimming shortened V by 1 base and J by 3 bases, and 16 bases separated the two germline ends. The CDR3 length is 16 residues. The DNA for the CDR3 is TGTGCCAGCAGCTTAGGTGTCGACGGTTTGGGCTACGAGCAGTACTTC. Amino acid sequence: CASSLGVDGLGYEQYF.

This clonotype was seen ten or more times. The chain has TRBV29-1 and TRBJ2-3; TRBD1 matches 7 bases. Germline V gives CDR1 SQVTM, CDR2 ANQGSEA. V shed 8 bases and J 3 bases; nucleotides not matched to a gene: 11. CDR3 length equals 14 residues. This CDR3 is CSMAPGGRTDTQYF. Here the CDR3 DNA reads TGCAGCATGGCTCCAGGGGGTCGAACAGATACGCAGTATTTT.

CDR3 nucleotides: TGTGCCAGCAGTCCTAGGCGGGAAGGTGAGCAGTACTTC. It is translated as CASSPRREGEQYF. This chain joins TRBV7-2 and TRBJ2-7, with D possibly matching TRBD2 (6 bases). Germline-derived CDR1 and CDR2 are SGHTA and FQGNSA. V lost 6 bases and J 7 bases, leaving 16 bases between the germline ends. CDR3 length: 13 residues.

In nucleotides, the CDR3 is TGCGCCAGCAGCCAAGAGGGAGATACGCAGTATTTT. Translated, it gives CASSQEGDTQYF. The V gene is TRBV4-3, the J gene TRBJ2-3, with D uncertain. The CDR3 runs to 12 residues. Germline V CDR1 and CDR2: LGHNA, YSLEER. V was cut by 0 bases and J by 5 bases, with 3 bases left in between.

The chain employs TRBV1 and TRBJ2-1; whether TRBD1, the table's D call, matches the DNA was not checked. TRBV1 is designated a pseudogene. The length of the CDR3 is 14 residues. The CDR3 reads CASSQGTAGIEQFF. The CDR3 DNA reads as TGTGCCAGCAGCCAGGGCACAGCGGGGATTGAGCAGTTCTTC.

V usage is TRBV18 and J usage is TRBJ1-1, with D possibly being TRBD1 (5 bases). Germline assignment: CDR1 KGHSH and CDR2 LQKENI. The V end lost 3 bases, the J end lost 1 base, and 9 bases lay between the germline ends. The CDR3 runs to 14 residues. For the CDR3, the DNA is TGTGCCAGCTCACCGGGGCGGGGGAACACTGAAGCTTTCTTT. Protein sequence: CASSPGRGNTEAFF. The full variable domain, in which reference TRBV18 and TRBJ1-1 provide the parts outside the CDR3, is NAGVMQNPRHLVRRRGQEARLRCSPMKGHSHVYWYRQLPEEGLKFMVYLQKENIIDESGMPKERFSAEFPKEGPSILRIQQVVRGDSAAYFCASSPGRGNTEAFFGQGTRLTVV.

This clonotype was observed at least ten times. The V gene is TRBV5-1, the J gene TRBJ2-3, with a tentative D call TRBD1 (5 bases). From germline, CDR1 is SGHRS and CDR2 YFSETQ. V dropped 5 bases and J dropped 5 bases, with 9 bases sitting between them. The CDR3 loop spans 12 amino acids. The CDR3: CASRLTEDTQYF. The CDR3 DNA reads as TGCGCCAGCAGATTGACAGAAGATACGCAGTATTTT.

This clonotype has at least ten counts. The rearrangement links TRBV5-1 to TRBJ2-1; D perhaps matches TRBD2 (5 bases). This CDR3 comprises 18 residues. V lost 3 bases, J lost 0 bases, and 19 bases lay in between. Germline CDR1 reads SGHRS; CDR2 reads YFSETQ. DNA of the CDR3: TGCGCCAGCAGCTCCTTCCAGGCCGGGGTCAGCTCCTACAATGAGCAGTTCTTC. The encoded protein is CASSSFQAGVSSYNEQFF.

This clonotype showed up many times. J is TRBJ2-3 and V is TRBV12-3 or TRBV12-4; TRBD1 matches 7 bases. The CDR3 is made up of 18 amino acids. Trimming removed 5 bases from V and 1 base from J; junction bases left unmatched: 15. The CDR3 is CASSRVEFRGLRTDTQYF. In DNA, the CDR3 is TGTGCCAGCAGTAGAGTTGAGTTTAGGGGGCTCCGCACAGATACGCAGTATTTT.

This chain joins TRBV5-4 and TRBJ2-3; TRBD1 matches at 11 bases. The junction had 5 bases not matched to a gene; V was cut back by 1 base and J by 4 bases. The CDR3 contains 16 residues. Per germline, CDR1 SGHNT and CDR2 YYREEE (reference sequence). The CDR3 DNA reads TGTGCCAGCAGCTTGAGCCAGGGACAGGGGGCAGATACGCAGTATTTT. Translation gives CASSLSQGQGADTQYF.

This clonotype came up many times. This chain connects TRBV20-1 to TRBJ2-1; 8 bases match TRBD2. J was trimmed by 6 bases and V by 4 bases; bases with no gene match: 11. The CDR3 covers 15 residues. Looked up from germline, CDR1 is DFQATT and CDR2 is SNEGSKA (reference sequence). Here the CDR3 reads CSATIPAGGLNEQFF. For the CDR3, the DNA is TGCAGTGCTACTATCCCCGCGGGGGGACTCAATGAGCAGTTCTTC.

This clonotype was detected only a few times. The chain has TRBV5-6 and TRBJ2-1; no definite D call. This CDR3 region has 11 residues. CDR1 SGHDT and CDR2 YYEEEE come from the germline V gene. With 5 bases removed from V and 3 bases from J, the gap between germline ends came to 3 bases. CDR3 DNA: TGTGCCAGCAGTAACTACAATGAGCAGTTCTTC. This sequence encodes CASSNYNEQFF.

The chain is built from TRBV20-1 and TRBJ2-3, with D possibly matching TRBD1 (5 bases). The V end was cut by 0 bases, the J end by 2 bases, with 15 bases between. CDR3 size: 16 residues. Germline V gene lookup returns CDR1 DFQATT and CDR2 SNEGSKA (reference sequence). CDR3 nucleotide sequence: TGCAGTGCTAGAGATCTAGTAGAAGGGGACACAGATACGCAGTATTTT. It yields the protein CSARDLVEGDTDTQYF.